The source of this T cell receptor (beta chain) is a study of PD-L1 blockade in urothelial cancer. Time point of the sample: pretreatment peripheral blood. This CDR3 comprises 17 residues. In germline, CDR1 is WNHNN, CDR2 SYGVQD (reference sequence). The J segment lost 2 bases and the V segment lost 0 bases, leaving 6 bases of the junction unmatched. Profiling relied on immunoSEQ multiplex PCR, and the TCRdb table lists in-frame clones only, not all of them. The sample lists approximately 72,000 clones, approximately 86% occurring once. This clonotype was obtained from a man in his sixties with urothelial cancer. This rearrangement joins TRBV10-1 to TRBJ2-1; TRBD2 matches 8 bases. The sequencing here drew on PBMCs, taken around atezolizumab (anti-PD-L1) treatment. CDR3 in DNA: TGCGCCAGCAGTGAGTCAGCTTCGGGGGGGCCCTACAATGAGCAGTTCTTC. This sequence encodes CASSESASGGPYNEQFF.